One and the same sample provided the 21 T cell receptor beta chains below, sequenced in a study of regulatory T cells in long-lasting Graves disease (dated by TCRdb to about 2021). Receptor amplification or capture employed multiplex PCR. Sequencing used an Illumina HiSeq 4000. TCR beta libraries were built with iRepertoire HTBI primers and Arm-PCR amplification of CDR3 regions. The raw public data were reprocessed by TCRdb itself: fastp quality trimming at Q25, MiXCR clonotype calling, in-frame beta chains only. Rows with a matching CDR3 protein are joined into one entry that keeps the most common DNA and genes. This sample is represented by around 330,000 distinct CDR3 sequences; 15% to 20% of them were singletons. The top ten constitute less than 45% of the sample. The label giving this sample's time point can be read as: newly diagnosed GD, antithyroid drugs for less than 3 months. RNA was extracted from PBMCs in TRIzol for both TCR sequencing and RNA sequencing.

The sample consisted of peripheral blood mononuclear cells (PBMCs), taken at new diagnosis, from a patient treated with antithyroid drugs. The receptors were gathered from a female donor with Graves disease.

J is TRBJ2-5 and V is TRBV20-1, with D unclear. This CDR3 has 15 amino acids. Trimming left V 4 bases short and J 7 bases short, with 22 bases between. The germline V gene encodes CDR1 DFQATT and CDR2 SNEGSKA (reference sequence). The CDR3 DNA is TGCAGTGCTACACTACCCTCACACCGGTGGGGGACCCAGTACTTC. Translation gives CSATLPSHRWGTQYF.

Worth noting for this clonotype: This may stem from a read error, because a much larger clone lies one nucleotide away. The rearrangement uses TRBV19 and TRBJ1-3; TRBD1 agrees at 7 bases. With 4 bases clipped from V and 11 bases from J, the junction kept 17 bases outside the gene matches. The CDR3 totals 16 residues. Germline V gene lookup returns CDR1 LNHDA and CDR2 SQIVND (reference sequence). CDR3: CASSTKDRAPGDAIYF. DNA of the CDR3: TGTGCCAGTAGTACCAAAGACAGGGCCCCTGGAGACGCCATATATTTT.

Ten or more counts support this clonotype. This sequence joins TRBV28 and TRBJ1-2, with D hard to call. The V gene lost 6 bases and the J gene lost 5 bases, with 4 bases spanning the gap. This CDR3 region has 10 residues. CDR1 and CDR2 from the germline V gene are MDHEN and SYDVKM. This CDR3 reads CASREYGYTF. The DNA for the CDR3 is TGTGCCAGCAGAGAATATGGCTACACCTTC.

V gene TRBV27 combines with J gene TRBJ2-7; 7 bases map to TRBD1. Germline CDR1 and CDR2: MNHEY and SMNVEV (reference sequence). Unmatched junction bases numbered 5, after V lost 6 bases and J lost 0 bases. The CDR3 extends over 14 amino acids. The CDR3: CASRSRDSSYEQYF. CDR3 nucleotide sequence: TGTGCCAGCAGGAGCCGGGACAGCTCCTACGAGCAGTACTTC.

The gene calls are TRBV11-3 and TRBJ1-4, with a possible D match to TRBD1 (5 bases). The V gene's germline CDR1 is SGHNT and CDR2 YENEEA. Trimming cost V 6 bases and J 7 bases, with 18 bases left between them. This CDR3 is 15 amino acids long. Here the CDR3 DNA reads TGTGCCAGCAGTTTCGCCCAGGGTAAGGGTGAAAAACTGTTTTTT. Encoded protein: CASSFAQGKGEKLFF.

The chain employs TRBV11-3 and TRBJ2-5; D remains ambiguous. V was shortened by 2 bases and J by 2 bases, with 3 bases between the two germline ends. CDR3 length equals 12 residues. The germline V gene encodes CDR1 SGHNT and CDR2 YENEEA. This CDR3 is CASSLMQETQYF. As DNA, the CDR3 is TGTGCCAGCAGCTTAATGCAAGAGACCCAGTACTTC.

Only a few counts were recorded for this clonotype. V is TRBV7-8 and J is TRBJ1-5, with D perhaps matching TRBD1 (5 bases). Trimming cost V 1 base and J 2 bases, with 9 bases left between them. This CDR3 has 15 residues. Germline lookup yields CDR1 SGHVS and CDR2 FQNEAQ. CDR3 sequence reads: CASSLGIGGNQPQHF. The CDR3, as DNA: TGTGCCAGCAGCTTAGGGATAGGGGGCAATCAGCCCCAGCATTTT.

Ten or more counts support this clonotype. The CDR3 spells CASSYSSGSSYEQYF. The CDR3, as DNA: TGTGCCAGCAGTTACTCGAGCGGGAGCTCCTACGAGCAGTACTTC. The gene calls are TRBV6-2 or TRBV6-3 and TRBJ2-7, with 8 positions matching TRBD2. The trim removed 0 bases at V and 0 bases at J, leaving 1 base unmatched. This CDR3 comprises 15 residues. CDR1 is MNHEY and CDR2 is SVGEGT in the germline V gene.

The table lists this clonotype with many counts. The rearrangement links TRBV11-3 to TRBJ1-4; D unresolved. V was trimmed by 5 bases and J by 0 bases, leaving 13 bases between them. CDR3 length: 16 amino acids. The germline V gene has CDR1 SGHNT and CDR2 YENEEA. CDR3 protein: CASSPRGGATNEKLFF. The CDR3 DNA sequence: TGTGCCAGCAGCCCGCGAGGAGGCGCAACTAATGAAAAACTGTTTTTT.

This chain links TRBV30 with TRBJ1-1; D uncertain. Per the germline V gene, CDR1 is GTSNPN and CDR2 is SVGIG (reference sequence). The length of the CDR3 is 12 residues. Trimming took 3 bases from V and 2 from J, leaving 7 bases between them. CDR3 sequence: CAWRRQNTEAFF. CDR3 DNA sequence: TGTGCCTGGAGACGGCAAAACACTGAAGCTTTCTTT.

As regards this clonotype: The junction does not match germline at one end; this may be a read error. This rearrangement joins TRBV30 to TRBJ1-2; tentatively, D is TRBD1 (5 bases). The CDR3 spans 12 residues. The germline V gene has CDR1 GTSNPN and CDR2 SVGIG (reference sequence). The CDR3 loop is CASSDGDYGYNF. DNA for the CDR3: TGTGCCTCCTCGGATGGGGACTATGGCTACAACTTT.

This clonotype was detected many times. The chain has TRBV20-1 and TRBJ1-5; maybe TRBD1 (5 bases). The V and J ends lost 2 bases and 4 bases respectively, with 9 bases between them. The length of the CDR3 is 13 residues. Germline V gives CDR1 DFQATT, CDR2 SNEGSKA (reference sequence). The CDR3 spells CSARTGVNQPQHF. Written as DNA, the CDR3 is TGCAGTGCTAGAACGGGGGTTAATCAGCCCCAGCATTTT.

This clonotype occurred a few times. The V call is TRBV6-1, the J call TRBJ2-1, with 8 bases fitting TRBD2. This CDR3 region has 13 residues. V shed 7 bases and J 3 bases; nucleotides not matched to a gene: 2. Germline V gene sequence: CDR1 MNHNS, CDR2 SASEGT. The CDR3 sequence is CASIAGGYNEQFF. In DNA form, the CDR3 reads TGTGCCAGCATTGCGGGAGGCTACAATGAGCAGTTCTTC.

This clonotype was recorded a few times. This likely traces to a read error, being one base from a far larger clone. The chain couples TRBV27 to TRBJ2-4; 15 bases align to TRBD2. Germline V gene sequence: CDR1 MNHEY, CDR2 SMNVEV (reference sequence). The length of the CDR3 is 15 residues. Written as DNA, the CDR3 is TGTGCCAGCAGTTTTGGGACTAGCGGGAGGTCTGAGCAGCTCTTC. This codes for CASSFGTSGRSEQLF.

This clonotype was recorded at least ten times. The gene calls are TRBV27 and TRBJ1-2, with D hard to call. The length of the CDR3 is 15 residues. Germline V gene lookup returns CDR1 MNHEY and CDR2 SMNVEV (reference sequence). Trimming pared 3 bases from V and 2 bases from J, leaving 13 bases between. The DNA of the CDR3 is TGTGCCAGCAGTTTGACCCCGTTAGTCAACTATGGCTACACCTTC. The encoded protein is CASSLTPLVNYGYTF.

With regard to this clonotype: It may be a read error: a sequence one base away is much more abundant. The rearrangement uses TRBV5-1 and TRBJ2-1; 14 nucleotides line up with TRBD2. The CDR3 has 17 residues. With V trimmed by 4 bases and J by 10 bases, 13 bases remained unmatched. CDR1 SGHRS and CDR2 YFSETQ come from the germline V gene. Written as DNA, the CDR3 is TGCGCCAGCAGCCATAACTCTCGACTAGCGGGAGGGGACGAGCAGTTCTTC. Translated, it gives CASSHNSRLAGGDEQFF. Full variable domain (remainder filled in from reference TRBV5-1 and TRBJ2-1): KAGVTQTPRYLIKTRGQQVTLSCSPISGHRSVSWYQQTPGQGLQFLFEYFSETQRNKGNFPGRFSGRQFSNSRSEMNVSTLELGDSALYLCASSHNSRLAGGDEQFFGPGTRLTVL.

The DNA of the CDR3 is TGCAGTGCGGGTTACTCAGACAGGCGCACAGATACGCAGTATTTT. Its translation: CSAGYSDRRTDTQYF. V is TRBV20-1 and J is TRBJ2-3; D may be TRBD1 (6 bases). The CDR3 sequence is 15 residues long. V lost 6 bases and J lost 1, with 17 bases in between. Germline loops: CDR1 DFQATT, CDR2 SNEGSKA (reference sequence).

This clonotype was counted a few times. This is likely a read error, given that the CDR3 carries no conserved phenylalanine or tryptophan at its end. The DNA is omitted, as the CDR3 cannot be located on it reliably, and the CDR3 follows TCRdb's listing. The CDR3 spells CASSLSRVGGGQYFGP. The rearrangement links TRBV28 to TRBJ2-4; TRBD2 was called by the table and not checked on the DNA. The CDR3 is 16 amino acids in total, end residues counted. Germline-derived CDR1 and CDR2 are MDHEN and SYDVKM.

This clonotype was counted many times. The V gene is TRBV11-2, the J gene TRBJ2-5, with a tentative D call TRBD1 (5 bases). V was cut by 0 bases and J by 5 bases, with 13 bases left in between. CDR1 and CDR2 (germline): SGHAT, FQNNGV. CDR3 length: 15 amino acids. The CDR3 is CASSLEGARWETQYF. The DNA for the CDR3 is TGTGCCAGCAGCTTAGAAGGGGCTAGATGGGAGACCCAGTACTTC.

This clonotype occurred once. A single base is all that separates this from a far larger clone, so a read error is likely. The rearrangement joins TRBV6-2 or TRBV6-3 to TRBJ2-1; the D is unclear. Germline assignment: CDR1 MNHEY and CDR2 SVGEGT. With 2 bases removed from V and 7 bases from J, the gap between germline ends came to 15 bases. This CDR3 has 15 amino acids. CDR3 loop: CASSYDFQPRNEQFF. The CDR3 nucleotides read TGTGCCAGCAGTTACGACTTCCAGCCTCGGAATGAGCAGTTCTTC.

This clonotype was counted many times. The genes are TRBV28 and TRBJ1-5; D not certain. This CDR3 has 14 amino acids. V was cut by 3 bases and J by 5 bases, with 11 bases left in between. Germline V gene sequence: CDR1 MDHEN, CDR2 SYDVKM. Here the CDR3 DNA reads TGTGCCAGCAGTTTGGGCCGGAACCATCAGCCCCAGCATTTT. It specifies CASSLGRNHQPQHF.